A single sample is the source of the 8 T cell receptor beta chains below, sequenced in a study of T cells in localized non-small cell lung cancer. Clones were read by immunoSEQ multiplex PCR, and TCRdb kept only the in-frame ones, dropping some. The sample has around 35,000 clones; 93% are singletons. The sequenced sample was peripheral blood, obtained before any cancer treatment. These receptors were collected from a female donor at least 60 years old with stage I lung adenocarcinoma.

The rearrangement uses TRBV5-1 and TRBJ2-3; TRBD1 might be the D (5 bases). CDR1 is SGHRS, CDR2 YFSETQ, per germline. This CDR3 region has 13 residues. V gave up 4 bases and J gave up 5 bases, with 11 bases separating them. The CDR3 loop is CASSAGLKDTQYF. CDR3 coding DNA: TGCGCCAGCAGCGCAGGGCTGAAAGATACGCAGTATTTT.

The sample holds one count of this clone. The V and J genes are TRBV11-3 and TRBJ2-1, with D perhaps TRBD1 or TRBD2 (6 bases each). The CDR3 totals 15 residues. V shed 5 bases and J shed 4 bases, with 15 bases lying between them. The germline V gene encodes CDR1 SGHNT and CDR2 YENEEA. The CDR3 nucleotides read TGTGCCAGCAGCCCCAGGGCGGGGACATACAATGAGCAGTTCTTC. Its protein is CASSPRAGTYNEQFF. Variable domain in full (rest from reference TRBV11-3 and TRBJ2-1): EAGVVQSPRYKIIEKKQPVAFWCNPISGHNTLYWYLQNLGQGPELLIRYENEEAVDDSQLPKDRFSAERLKGVDSTLKIQPAELGDSAVYLCASSPRAGTYNEQFFGPGTRLTVL.

The rearrangement uses TRBV7-2 and TRBJ1-2; tentatively, D is TRBD1 (6 bases). Germline values: CDR1 SGHTA, CDR2 FQGNSA. Trimming shortened V by 5 bases and J by 7 bases, and 20 bases separated the two germline ends. The CDR3 is 15 amino acids. CDR3 amino acids: CASSPSGRGAGGYTF. Here the CDR3 DNA reads TGTGCCAGCAGCCCATCGGGACGGGGGGCTGGTGGCTACACCTTC.

V is TRBV10-1 and J is TRBJ2-2; no clear D. The ends were cut back, 0 bases at V and 4 bases at J, with 9 bases in the middle. The CDR3 consists of 15 residues. Germline loops: CDR1 WNHNN, CDR2 SYGVQD (reference sequence). As DNA, the CDR3 is TGCGCCAGCAGTGAGTCTGGCCCCGGCACCGGGGAGCTGTTTTTT. Amino acids: CASSESGPGTGELFF.

The chain is built from TRBV9 and TRBJ1-3; possible D gene TRBD1, 5 bases. Germline V gene lookup returns CDR1 SGDLS and CDR2 YYNGEE. The CDR3 runs 15 residues. V lost 0 bases and J lost 1, with 8 bases in between. In DNA form, the CDR3 reads TGTGCCAGCAGCGTAGGGGGCGCATCTGGAAACACCATATATTTT. Its translation is CASSVGGASGNTIYF.

This chain joins TRBV7-2 and TRBJ2-7; 11 nucleotides align to TRBD1. Trimming took 5 bases from V and 3 from J; bases not matched to a gene: 6. This CDR3 region has 15 residues. The germline CDR1 and CDR2 sequences are SGHTA and FQGNSA. This CDR3 reads CASSPGQGGYYEQYV. In DNA form, the CDR3 reads TGTGCCAGCAGCCCGGGACAGGGGGGATACTACGAGCAGTACGTC.

This chain joins TRBV30 and TRBJ1-2; a possible D gene is TRBD1 (5 bases). The CDR3 has 14 amino acids. Looked up from germline, CDR1 is GTSNPN and CDR2 is SVGIG (reference sequence). V dropped 3 bases and J dropped 4 bases, with 15 bases sitting between them. In nucleotides, the CDR3 is TGTGCCTGGAGCCGACAGCGTACCCTCTATGGCTACACCTTC. This translates into CAWSRQRTLYGYTF.

The chain uses TRBV6-1 and TRBJ1-5; TRBD1 might be the D (5 bases). This CDR3 region has 14 residues. CDR1 and CDR2 (germline): MNHNS, SASEGT. V gave up 9 bases and J gave up 2 bases, with 14 bases separating them. CDR3 bases: TGTGCCAGTATCCGGGACGCGGGCAATCAGCCCCAGCATTTT. Protein product: CASIRDAGNQPQHF.